This is a list of T cell receptor beta chains from one sample in a study of T cells in Graves' hyperthyroidism and ophthalmopathy. TCRdb reprocessed the multiplex PCR reads with MiXCR, giving one entry per CDR3 protein. Altogether 300,000 to 400,000 distinct CDR3 sequences are present, approximately 18% being singletons, with the ten largest covering under 55%. Sequencing was performed on blood. These receptors were collected from a woman aged 50 to 60 with Graves' hyperthyroidism. Each CDR3 is given with its conserved first and last residue. The D gene is left open where the match is weak. Clone size is given for some rows only: seen once, a few or many times, or a class if the clone is expanded.

j_gene: TRBJ2-7; d_gene: .; abundance: few; v_gene: TRBV20-1; CDR3nt: TGCAGTGCTAGAGATCCGCTTTCTACTACAGAGCAGTACTTC; CDR3aa: CSARDPLSTTEQYF
j_gene: TRBJ1-2; d_gene: TRBD1; abundance: .; v_gene: TRBV5-1; CDR3nt: TGCGCCAGCAGCCCGGGACAGGAAGAATCTAACTATGGCTACACCTTC; CDR3aa: CASSPGQEESNYGYTF
j_gene: TRBJ2-1; d_gene: TRBD2; abundance: .; v_gene: TRBV7-3; CDR3nt: TGTGCCAGCAGCTTAACAGCGGGCCACGGGGGGAATGAGCAGTTCTTC; CDR3aa: CASSLTAGHGGNEQFF
j_gene: TRBJ2-1; d_gene: .; abundance: many; v_gene: TRBV3-1; CDR3nt: TGTGCCAGCAGCCAGCGGGGTACCTACAATGAGCAGTTCTTC; CDR3aa: CASSQRGTYNEQFF
j_gene: TRBJ1-1; d_gene: .; abundance: .; v_gene: TRBV7-9; CDR3nt: TGTGCCAGCAGCTCGTACTTCGGAGCTTTCTTT; CDR3aa: CASSSYFGAFF
j_gene: TRBJ1-2; d_gene: .; abundance: .; v_gene: TRBV5-1; CDR3nt: TGCGCCAGCAGCTTGATGGACAGTAACTATGGCTACACCTTC; CDR3aa: CASSLMDSNYGYTF
j_gene: TRBJ2-1; d_gene: .; abundance: many; v_gene: TRBV18; CDR3nt: TGTGCCAGCTCTCAAACAGCCAGCTCCTACAATGAGCAGTTCTTC; CDR3aa: CASSQTASSYNEQFF
j_gene: TRBJ1-5; d_gene: TRBD1; abundance: few; v_gene: TRBV6-1; CDR3nt: TGTGCCAGCCTAGGGACAGGGCCGGATAGCAATCAGCCCCAGCATTTT; CDR3aa: CASLGTGPDSNQPQHF
j_gene: TRBJ1-2; d_gene: .; abundance: .; v_gene: TRBV11-2; CDR3nt: TGTGCCAGCAGCTTAGCGGCCAGGCCCGGCGGGAGTTATGGCTACACCTTC; CDR3aa: CASSLAARPGGSYGYTF
j_gene: TRBJ1-1; d_gene: .; abundance: many; v_gene: TRBV18; CDR3nt: TGTGCCAGCTCACGAGGGCAGATGAACACTGAAGCTTTCTTT; CDR3aa: CASSRGQMNTEAFF
j_gene: TRBJ1-2; d_gene: TRBD1; abundance: many; v_gene: TRBV12-3/TRBV12-4; CDR3nt: TGTGCCAGCAGTCTGGGACAGGCCGCACTAGGCTACACCTTC; CDR3aa: CASSLGQAALGYTF
j_gene: TRBJ1-5; d_gene: .; abundance: few; v_gene: TRBV2; CDR3nt: TGTGCCAGCAGGGAGCAGGGCTTTCGAAATCAGCCCCAGCATTTT; CDR3aa: CASREQGFRNQPQHF
j_gene: TRBJ1-1; d_gene: .; abundance: .; v_gene: TRBV3-1; CDR3nt: TGTGCCAGCAGCCAAGAAAACGACATGAACACTGAAGCTTTCTTT; CDR3aa: CASSQENDMNTEAFF